This TCR beta chain was recovered during a study of T cell repertoires in cytomegalovirus infection (dated by TCRdb to between 2018 and 2020). Study-wide context: Donor HLA type was relevant to the analysis, because carriage of CMV infection together with the matching HLA type was indicated by public TCR beta signatures. General conclusions and limits of the study: Carriers of CMV infection plus the relevant HLA type were discriminated by the cumulative frequency of public TCR beta family members in the study cohort and in an independent roughly 340-donor cohort. The ex vivo response was dominated by HLA-C-restricted CMV-specific TCR beta clonotypes, which also provided the single most frequent clonotype in two of eight donors.

About this clonotype itself: Its recognized antigen is unknown. No much larger clonotype is one base removed from it; base qualities were not supplied.

Sequenced on an Illumina HiSeq 1500. The raw public data were reprocessed by TCRdb itself: fastp quality trimming at Q25, MiXCR clonotype calling, in-frame beta chains only. Identical CDR3 proteins give one entry, which carries the most common genes and DNA. This sample holds around 190,000 distinct CDR3 sequences; over 13% were observed only once. The ten top clones hold around 27% of the sample. V is cut by 6 bases and J by 8 bases, and the space between the germline ends is 22 bases. The CDR3 spans 15 residues, from the cysteine through the phenylalanine. The DNA shown is the 45-base CDR3, in frame from base 1. CDR1 is given as KGHSH and CDR2 as LQKENI, both from the germline V gene.

The receptor's source is a human donor in good health (CMV status not recorded). Some clones in this sample may be carry-over from other donors' samples. The rearrangement combines TRBV18 with TRBJ1-1, with TRBD1 perhaps the D gene, on 5 matching bases. Sequenced input: PBMCs. The sequence in DNA is TGTGCCAGCTCCCTTATGGGGGACGCAAGGTCGGAAGCTTTCTTT. It specifies CASSLMGDARSEAFF.